This T cell receptor beta chain was recorded in a study of beta chain features in type 1 diabetes. Regarding this clone: What it recognizes is unknown.

Of the isolated RNA, all was reverse transcribed, and so the sequenced material was expressed TCRB transcripts. Some clones are missing from TCRdb's copy, which holds only in-frame ones; the method was immunoSEQ multiplex PCR. Of some 190,000 clones detected, 7.5% to 8.5% appear once; the ten largest clones hold around 0.5%. Study results and caveats: TCRB CDR3s were moderately but significantly shorter in Type 1 diabetes patients in all four CD4+ subsets.

With 5 bases removed from V and 6 bases from J, the gap between germline ends came to 14 bases. This CDR3 is built from 14 residues. Germline CDR1 MNHNS, CDR2 SASEGT. The TCR originated in a man aged 18 to 29 with type 1 diabetes. J is TRBJ1-5 and V is TRBV6-1; D remains ambiguous. Sequenced: central memory CD4+ T cells from blood. The CDR3 nucleotides are TGTGCCAGCAGTACCCCCTCGGTTGGTCAGCCCCAGCATTTT. This encodes CASSTPSVGQPQHF.